This T cell receptor (beta chain) was identified during a study of PD-L1 blockade in urothelial cancer. TCRdb's copy holds only in-frame clones and misses some; the assay was immunoSEQ multiplex PCR. This table has approximately 70,000 clones, about 88% appearing once. Trimming removed 4 bases at V and 5 bases at J, with 15 bases between. The CDR3 has 14 amino acids. Germline V gene data show CDR1 as SGHDT and CDR2 as YYEEEE. Source: PBMCs, taken around atezolizumab (anti-PD-L1) treatment. This clonotype was obtained from a man in his 60s with urothelial cancer. The V and J genes are TRBV5-6 and TRBJ1-2, with a tentative D call TRBD1 (6 bases). CDR3 amino acids: CASSTRDTRYGYTF. CDR3 DNA sequence: TGTGCCAGCAGCACTCGGGACACTCGGTATGGCTACACCTTC.